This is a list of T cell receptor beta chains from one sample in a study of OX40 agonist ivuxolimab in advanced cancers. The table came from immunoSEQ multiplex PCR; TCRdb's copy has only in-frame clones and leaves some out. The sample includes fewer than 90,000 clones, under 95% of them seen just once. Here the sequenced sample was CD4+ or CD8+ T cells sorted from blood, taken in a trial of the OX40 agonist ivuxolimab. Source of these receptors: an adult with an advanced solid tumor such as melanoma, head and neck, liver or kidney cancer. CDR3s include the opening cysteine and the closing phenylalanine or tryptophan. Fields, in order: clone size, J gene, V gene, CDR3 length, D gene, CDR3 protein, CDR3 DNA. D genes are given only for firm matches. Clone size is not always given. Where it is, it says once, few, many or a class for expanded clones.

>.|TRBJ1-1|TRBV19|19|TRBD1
CASRDMGGSGTGPNTEAFF
TGTGCCAGTAGAGATATGGGGGGCTCCGGGACAGGCCCGAACACTGAAGCTTTCTTT
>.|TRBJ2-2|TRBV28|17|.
CASSSIRGAANTGELFF
TGTGCCAGCAGTTCTATTAGGGGGGCCGCGAACACCGGGGAGCTGTTTTTT
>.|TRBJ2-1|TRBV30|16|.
CAWSVRGSRTYNEQFF
TGTGCCTGGAGTGTACGAGGGTCTCGTACCTACAATGAGCAGTTCTTC
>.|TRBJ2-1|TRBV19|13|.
CASSIGTRYEQFF
TGTGCCAGTAGTATAGGTACCCGCTATGAGCAGTTCTTC
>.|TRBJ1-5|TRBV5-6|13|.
CASSFGGAQPQHF
TGTGCCAGCAGCTTCGGGGGCGCCCAGCCCCAGCATTTT
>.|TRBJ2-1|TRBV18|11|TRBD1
CASSETDRSFF
TGTGCCAGCTCGGAAACGGACAGGTCGTTCTTC
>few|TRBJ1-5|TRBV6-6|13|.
CASRTVSNQPQHF
TGTGCCAGCAGGACCGTTAGCAATCAGCCCCAGCATTTT
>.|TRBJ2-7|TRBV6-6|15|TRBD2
CASQSETSGIAGQYF
TGTGCCAGCCAATCGGAGACTAGCGGGATAGCCGGGCAGTACTTC
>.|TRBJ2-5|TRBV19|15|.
CASRKTAQGQETQYF
TGTGCCAGTAGGAAGACAGCCCAGGGACAAGAGACCCAGTACTTC
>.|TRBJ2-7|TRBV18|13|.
CASSQGFPYEQYF
TGTGCCAGCTCTCAGGGTTTCCCCTACGAGCAGTACTTC
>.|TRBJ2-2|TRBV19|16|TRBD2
CASSTGLALNTGELFF
TGTGCCAGTAGTACCGGACTAGCACTGAACACCGGGGAGCTGTTTTTT
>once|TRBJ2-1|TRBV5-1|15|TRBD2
CASSEGTSGYNEQFF
TGCGCCAGCAGCGAAGGGACTAGCGGATACAATGAGCAGTTCTTC
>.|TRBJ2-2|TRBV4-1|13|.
CASSQVVAGELFF
TGCGCCAGCAGCCAAGTTGTGGCCGGGGAGCTGTTTTTT
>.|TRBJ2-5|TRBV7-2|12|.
CASSPIPRREYF
TGTGCCAGCAGCCCCATCCCCCGGCGGGAGTACTTC
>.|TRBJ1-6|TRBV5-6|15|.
CASSLRQQVYSPLHF
TGTGCCAGCAGCTTGCGGCAGCAAGTTTATTCACCCCTCCACTTT
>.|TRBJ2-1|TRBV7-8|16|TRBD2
CASSLATASGTNEQFF
TGTGCCAGCAGCTTAGCGACGGCTAGCGGGACCAATGAGCAGTTCTTC
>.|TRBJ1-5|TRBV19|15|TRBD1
CASTEGTGINQPQHF
TGTGCCAGTACCGAGGGGACAGGGATAAATCAGCCCCAGCATTTT
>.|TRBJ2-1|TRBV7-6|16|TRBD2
CASSLGTAGGQYEQFF
TGTGCCAGCAGCCTAGGAACCGCGGGAGGTCAGTATGAGCAGTTCTTC
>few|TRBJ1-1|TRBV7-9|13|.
CASSLKIHTEAFF
TGTGCCAGCAGCTTAAAGATCCACACTGAAGCTTTCTTT
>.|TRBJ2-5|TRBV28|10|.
CASSSETQYF
TGTGCCAGCAGTTCAGAGACCCAGTACTTC
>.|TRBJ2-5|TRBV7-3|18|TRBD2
CASSRRGTSGSAAETQYF
TGTGCCAGCAGCAGGAGGGGGACTAGCGGGAGTGCCGCGGAGACCCAGTACTTC
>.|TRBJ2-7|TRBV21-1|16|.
CASSNRGTHIWGEQYF
TGTGCCAGCAGCAATAGAGGGACCCACATCTGGGGCGAGCAGTACTTC
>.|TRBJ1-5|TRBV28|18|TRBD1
CASSLGDRGLVGNQPQHF
TGTGCCAGCAGTTTAGGGGACAGGGGGCTGGTGGGCAATCAGCCCCAGCATTTT
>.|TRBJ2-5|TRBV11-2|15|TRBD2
CASSPPLAEQETQYF
TGTGCCAGCAGCCCTCCGCTAGCGGAACAAGAGACCCAGTACTTC
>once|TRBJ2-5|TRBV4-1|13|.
CASSQWSRETQYF
TGCGCCAGCAGCCAATGGTCTCGGGAGACCCAGTACTTC